This T cell receptor (beta chain) was observed in a study of blood T cell repertoires in COVID-19. Study-level information: COVID-19 samples collected from the United States, Italy and Spain covered acute and convalescent phases. PBMCs, B-cell-depleted T cells, or T cells provided the cDNA or gDNA that made up the material.

CDR1 is SQVTM, CDR2 ANQGSEA, per germline. Trimming shortened V by 1 base and J by 3 bases, and 8 bases separated the two germline ends. The CDR3 spans 13 residues. This clone was seen more than once but under ten times. In the authors' workflow: Nucleated cell number was recorded as an estimate derived from reference gene primer amplification. Generated by immunoSEQ multiplex PCR, the TCRdb table keeps only in-frame clones and is missing some. V and J calls and clone size are as listed in that table; D and trimming were resolved from the DNA. The sample includes 150,000 to 170,000 clones, just under 85% of them seen just once.

The V gene is TRBV29-1, the J gene TRBJ2-3, with a tentative D call TRBD1 (5 bases). The sequenced sample consisted of peripheral blood. The sequence was obtained from a woman aged 55-70 years with acute or convalescent COVID-19. The CDR3, as DNA: TGCAGCGTTGAAGGGGGCGTGACAGATACGCAGTATTTT. Amino acid sequence: CSVEGGVTDTQYF.